The next 27 T cell receptor beta chains were all read from a single sample in a study of blood T cell repertoires in COVID-19. Using immunoSEQ multiplex PCR, the repertoire was profiled, and TCRdb retains in-frame clones only, with some absent. The sample shows about 230,000 clones, roughly 90% of them seen only once. Sequenced material: PBMCs or T cells enriched from blood (not recorded which). The receptors here all came from a woman aged 25 to 39 with acute COVID-19.

The J gene is TRBJ2-1, the V gene TRBV4-3, with 8 bases fitting TRBD2. The V gene end was trimmed by 2 bases and the J gene end by 4 bases; junction bases not matched to a gene: 4. CDR3 length: 15 residues. Germline loops: CDR1 LGHNA, CDR2 YSLEER. As DNA, the CDR3 is TGCGCCAGCAGCCAAAGCGGGGGATCTTACAATGAGCAGTTCTTC. Amino acids: CASSQSGGSYNEQFF.

The V gene is TRBV5-1, the J gene TRBJ1-1, with a weak D call TRBD1 (5 bases). This CDR3 contains 14 residues. Trimming took off 4 bases at V and 3 bases at J, with 13 bases between the two ends. The germline gives CDR1 SGHRS, CDR2 YFSETQ. The CDR3 loop reads CASSTITGDTEAFF. The CDR3 bases are TGCGCCAGCAGCACAATAACAGGCGACACTGAAGCTTTCTTT.

CDR3 nucleotides: TGTGCCAGCAGCTTTCCTAACACAGATACGCAGTATTTT. Protein sequence: CASSFPNTDTQYF. The chain combines TRBV7-3 with TRBJ2-3; D is unclear. The germline V gene has CDR1 SGHTA and CDR2 FQGTGA. Trimming took 3 bases from V and 2 from J, leaving 6 bases between them. The CDR3 loop spans 13 amino acids.

Here the CDR3 reads CRQGADYGYTF. In nucleotides, the CDR3 is TGCAGACAGGGGGCGGACTATGGCTACACCTTC. This rearrangement joins TRBV20-1 to TRBJ1-2; TRBD1 aligns across 9 bases. Germline assignment: CDR1 DFQATT and CDR2 SNEGSKA (reference sequence). The CDR3 is 11 amino acids.

V and J are TRBV15 and TRBJ2-1; D is unclear. The CDR3 is 16 amino acids. CDR1 is LNHNV and CDR2 is YYDKDF in the germline V gene (reference sequence). V was clipped by 1 base and J by 3 bases, with 13 bases between them. CDR3 sequence reads: CATSRGFGLDYNEQFF. For the CDR3, the DNA is TGTGCCACCAGCAGAGGTTTTGGGCTGGACTACAATGAGCAGTTCTTC. Combining the CDR3 with reference TRBV15 and TRBJ2-1 gives the whole variable domain DAMVIQNPRYQVTQFGKPVTLSCSQTLNHNVMYWYQQKSSQAPKLLFHYYDKDFNNEADTPDNFQSRRPNTSFCFLDIRSPGLGDTAMYLCATSRGFGLDYNEQFFGPGTRLTVL.

This clone has only a few counts. The chain couples TRBV29-1 to TRBJ1-1; the match to TRBD1 covers 11 bases. Per the germline V gene, CDR1 is SQVTM and CDR2 is ANQGSEA. CDR3 length equals 13 residues. Trimming removed 3 bases from V and 10 bases from J; junction bases left unmatched: 7. CDR3 sequence (DNA): TGCAGCGTTGATGAGGCGGGACAGGGGGGAGCTTTCTTT. Residues: CSVDEAGQGGAFF. Together with reference TRBV29-1 and TRBJ1-1, the CDR3 gives the full variable domain: SAVISQKPSRDICQRGTSLTIQCQVDSQVTMMFWYRQQPGQSLTLIATANQGSEATYESGFVIDKFPISRPNLTFSTLTVSNMSPEDSSIYLCSVDEAGQGGAFFGQGTRLTVV.

V and J are TRBV28 and TRBJ2-1, with 8 bases matching TRBD1. The CDR3 runs 15 residues. V was pared by 6 bases and J by 6 bases, with 10 bases of the junction left unmatched. Germline V gene sequence: CDR1 MDHEN, CDR2 SYDVKM. CDR3 residues: CASSQGQGMGNEQFF. CDR3 DNA sequence: TGTGCCAGCAGCCAAGGACAGGGAATGGGCAATGAGCAGTTCTTC. Combining the CDR3 with reference TRBV28 and TRBJ2-1 gives the whole variable domain DVKVTQSSRYLVKRTGEKVFLECVQDMDHENMFWYRQDPGLGLRLIYFSYDVKMKEKGDIPEGYSVSREKKERFSLILESASTNQTSMYLCASSQGQGMGNEQFFGPGTRLTVL.

The chain combines TRBV27 with TRBJ2-7; 15 positions agree with TRBD2. Trimming at V came to 2 bases and at J to 0 bases, leaving 5 bases not matched to a gene. The CDR3 has 18 residues. Germline assignment: CDR1 MNHEY and CDR2 SMNVEV (reference sequence). CDR3 residues: CASSLSGLAGGSSYEQYF. The DNA for the CDR3 is TGTGCCAGCAGTTTAAGTGGACTAGCGGGGGGGAGCTCCTACGAGCAGTACTTC.

The chain carries TRBV20-1 and TRBJ1-2; 7 bases fit TRBD1. V was clipped by 7 bases and J by 6 bases; unmatched bases: 5. Germline V gene data show CDR1 as DFQATT and CDR2 as SNEGSKA (reference sequence). The CDR3 runs to 11 residues. The chain's CDR3 is CSVDRVDGYTF. The CDR3 bases are TGCAGTGTAGACAGGGTGGATGGCTACACCTTC.

The CDR3 spells CASSQVSTGTENQPQHF. In DNA form, the CDR3 reads TGCGCCAGCAGCCAAGTCTCCACAGGGACAGAAAATCAGCCCCAGCATTTT. The chain carries TRBV4-1 and TRBJ1-5; 7 bases line up with TRBD1. The CDR3 totals 17 residues. The trim removed 1 base at V and 4 bases at J, leaving 10 bases unmatched. The germline V gene encodes CDR1 MGHRA and CDR2 YSYEKL.

The chain employs TRBV7-9 and TRBJ2-7, with 9 bases matching TRBD1. The CDR3 has 15 residues. Germline values: CDR1 SEHNR, CDR2 FQNEAQ (reference sequence). V dropped 5 bases and J dropped 4; count of bases not matched to a gene: 9. CDR3 coding DNA: TGTGCCAGCAGCCGAACCCCGGGACAGGGATACGAGCAGTACTTC. Its protein is CASSRTPGQGYEQYF.

This sequence joins TRBV10-1 and TRBJ1-2; perhaps TRBD1 as D (6 bases). CDR3 length equals 14 residues. CDR1 and CDR2 (germline): WNHNN, SYGVQD (reference sequence). Between the trimmed V and J ends, which lost 7 bases and 4 bases, there was a span of 16 bases. CDR3: CASTPGAAIYGYTF. CDR3 sequence (DNA): TGCGCCAGCACTCCAGGGGCGGCTATCTATGGCTACACCTTC.

This clone was seen just once. The chain joins TRBV29-1 to TRBJ2-7; 9 bases fit TRBD1. V gave up 7 bases and J gave up 2 bases; unmatched junction bases: 3. Germline V lookup: CDR1 SQVTM, CDR2 ANQGSEA. The length of the CDR3 is 12 residues. Here the CDR3 reads CSGTGDAYEQYF. For the CDR3, the DNA is TGCAGCGGGACAGGGGATGCCTACGAGCAGTACTTC.

This clone turned up a few times. The gene calls are TRBV6-5 and TRBJ2-7; tentatively, D is TRBD2 (6 bases). The ends were cut back, 2 bases at V and 4 bases at J, with 12 bases in the middle. CDR1 MNHEY and CDR2 SVGAGI come from the germline V gene. This CDR3 is 14 amino acids long. The DNA of the CDR3 is TGTGCCAGCAGTTACGTCCGGGACTCTTACGAGCAGTACTTC. It is translated as CASSYVRDSYEQYF.

The rearrangement uses TRBV19 and TRBJ1-5, with 7 nucleotides matching TRBD1. V was pared by 3 bases and J by 3 bases, with 2 bases of the junction left unmatched. The CDR3 contains 14 residues. Germline loops: CDR1 LNHDA, CDR2 SQIVND (reference sequence). In DNA, the CDR3 is TGTGCCAGTAGTATCACAGGGGCCAATCAGCCCCAGCATTTT. Translating gives CASSITGANQPQHF.

The chain employs TRBV3-1 (or the pseudogene TRBV3-2) and TRBJ2-7; D uncertain. The ends were cut back, 0 bases at V and 5 bases at J, with 11 bases in the middle. The CDR3 runs 14 residues. Germline V gene lookup returns CDR1 LGHDT and CDR2 YNNKEL (reference sequence). For the CDR3, the DNA is TGTGCCAGCAGCCAAGACCTAGATATCCACGAGCAGTACTTC. Encoded protein: CASSQDLDIHEQYF.

The chain joins TRBV27 to TRBJ2-5; 7 nucleotides align to TRBD1. The CDR3 loop spans 15 amino acids. Trimming took 5 bases from V and 3 from J; bases not matched to a gene: 9. Per germline, CDR1 MNHEY and CDR2 SMNVEV (reference sequence). CDR3 in DNA: TGTGCCAGCAGTCCGCTTACGACAGGGAAAGAGACCCAGTACTTC. Residues: CASSPLTTGKETQYF.

The chain recombines TRBV18 with TRBJ2-7; 9 nucleotides line up with TRBD1. Germline V gene data show CDR1 as KGHSH and CDR2 as LQKENI. Unmatched junction bases numbered 14, after V lost 3 bases and J lost 5 bases. This CDR3 region has 17 residues. CDR3 DNA sequence: TGTGCCAGCTCACCCGGAGTTCGGACAGGGGACGGGGACGAGCAGTACTTC. Amino acid sequence: CASSPGVRTGDGDEQYF.

This clone was seen once. This chain uses TRBV18 with TRBJ2-5; D unresolved. This CDR3 spans 14 amino acids. Germline-derived CDR1 and CDR2 are KGHSH and LQKENI. The V gene lost 2 bases and the J gene lost 2 bases, with 9 bases spanning the gap. CDR3 amino acids: CASSPLTEQETQYF. The CDR3 bases are TGTGCCAGCTCACCATTGACTGAACAAGAGACCCAGTACTTC.

The V and J genes are TRBV28 and TRBJ1-5; the D gene is possibly TRBD1 (5 bases). This CDR3 has 15 residues. Trimming left V 2 bases short and J 3 bases short, with 11 bases between. CDR1 MDHEN and CDR2 SYDVKM come from the germline V gene. CDR3 DNA sequence: TGTGCCAGCAGTTTAGTGGCAGGGCCCAATCAGCCCCAGCATTTT. Translation gives CASSLVAGPNQPQHF.

This rearrangement joins TRBV16 to TRBJ2-4; D remains ambiguous. CDR3 length: 15 residues. Trimming removed 0 bases at V and 1 base at J, with 7 bases between. CDR1 and CDR2 from the germline V gene are KGHSY and FQNENV. The CDR3 DNA reads TGTGCCAGCAGCCAATCACGGTGGGCCAAAAACATTCAGTACTTC. Translated: CASSQSRWAKNIQYF. The full variable domain, rest sourced from reference TRBV16 and TRBJ2-4, is GEEVAQTPKHLVRGEGQKAKLYCAPIKGHSYVFWYQQVLKNEFKFLISFQNENVFDETGMPKERFSAKCLPNSPCSLEIQATKLEDSAVYFCASSQSRWAKNIQYFGAGTRLSVL.

This sequence joins TRBV9 and TRBJ2-2, with D perhaps TRBD1 (5 bases). The germline CDR1 and CDR2 sequences are SGDLS and YYNGEE. The CDR3 runs to 13 residues. Trimming left V 0 bases short and J 10 bases short, with 10 bases between. The CDR3 loop is CASSVDPRAELFF. The DNA of the CDR3 is TGTGCCAGCAGCGTAGACCCCAGGGCGGAGCTGTTTTTT.

This chain links TRBV19 with TRBJ1-1; a weak D match, TRBD1 (5 bases). The CDR3 is 15 residues long. From germline, CDR1 is LNHDA and CDR2 SQIVND (reference sequence). The CDR3 here is CASGRRGIVGTEAFF. The CDR3 DNA follows: TGTGCTAGTGGGCGGCGGGGGATAGTGGGCACTGAAGCTTTCTTT.

This sequence joins TRBV29-1 and TRBJ2-5, with TRBD1 identical over 8 bases. Germline-derived CDR1 and CDR2 are SQVTM and ANQGSEA. This CDR3 has 13 amino acids. The ends lost 4 bases at V and 3 bases at J; junction bases unmatched: 4. The CDR3 DNA follows: TGCAGCGTTGGGGACAGGACAGAAGAGACCCAGTACTTC. Residues: CSVGDRTEETQYF.

The J gene is TRBJ1-2, the V gene TRBV4-3; TRBD1 aligns across 11 bases. The germline V gene has CDR1 LGHNA and CDR2 YSLEER. The CDR3 runs to 15 residues. The ends lost 4 bases at V and 5 bases at J; junction bases unmatched: 6. The CDR3 protein is CASSLDRGQFYGYTF. The CDR3 bases are TGCGCCAGCAGCCTGGACAGGGGGCAATTTTATGGCTACACCTTC.

This chain joins TRBV6-5 and TRBJ2-7; 13 positions agree with TRBD2. Germline V lookup: CDR1 MNHEY, CDR2 SVGAGI. V lost 2 bases, J lost 7 bases, and 8 bases stayed unmatched. The length of the CDR3 is 16 residues. The CDR3 DNA reads TGTGCCAGCAGTTACGGACTAGCGGGGGCTGGTAGTGAGCAGTACTTC. Translating it yields CASSYGLAGAGSEQYF.

The chain couples TRBV2 to TRBJ2-5; perhaps TRBD2 as D (7 bases). Between the trimmed V and J ends, which lost 4 bases and 5 bases, there was a span of 17 bases. The CDR3 is 15 residues long. Germline CDR1 is SNHLY and CDR2 is FYNNEI. CDR3 bases: TGTGCCAGCAGTGTTGGCGGGGGCCCCGCGGAGACCCAGTACTTC. Protein product: CASSVGGGPAETQYF.